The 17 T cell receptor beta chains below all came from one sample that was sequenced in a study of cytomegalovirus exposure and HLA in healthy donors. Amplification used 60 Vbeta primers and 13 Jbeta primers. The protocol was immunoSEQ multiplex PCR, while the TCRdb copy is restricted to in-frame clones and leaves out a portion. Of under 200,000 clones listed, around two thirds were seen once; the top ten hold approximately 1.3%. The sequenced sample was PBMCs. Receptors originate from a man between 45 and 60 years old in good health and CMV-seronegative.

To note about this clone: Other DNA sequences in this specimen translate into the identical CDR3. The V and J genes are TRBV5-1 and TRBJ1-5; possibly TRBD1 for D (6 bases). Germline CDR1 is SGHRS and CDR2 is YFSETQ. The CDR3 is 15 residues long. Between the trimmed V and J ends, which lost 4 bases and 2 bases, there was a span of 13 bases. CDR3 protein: CASSLEGGGNQPQHF. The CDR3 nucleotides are TGCGCCAGCAGCCTGGAGGGGGGGGGCAATCAGCCCCAGCATTTT. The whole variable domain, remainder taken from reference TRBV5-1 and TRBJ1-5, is KAGVTQTPRYLIKTRGQQVTLSCSPISGHRSVSWYQQTPGQGLQFLFEYFSETQRNKGNFPGRFSGRQFSNSRSEMNVSTLELGDSALYLCASSLEGGGNQPQHFGDGTRLSIL.

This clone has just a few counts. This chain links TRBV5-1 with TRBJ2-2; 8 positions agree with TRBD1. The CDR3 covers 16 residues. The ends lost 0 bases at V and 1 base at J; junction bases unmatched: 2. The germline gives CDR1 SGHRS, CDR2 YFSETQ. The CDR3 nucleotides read TGCGCCAGCAGCTTGGAAGGACAGGGGAACACCGGGGAGCTGTTTTTT. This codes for CASSLEGQGNTGELFF.

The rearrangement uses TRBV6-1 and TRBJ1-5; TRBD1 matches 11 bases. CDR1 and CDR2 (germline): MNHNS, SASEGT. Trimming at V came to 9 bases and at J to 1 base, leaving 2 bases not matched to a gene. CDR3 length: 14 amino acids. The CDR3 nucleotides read TGTGCCAGTCGGGACAGGGGGAGCAATCAGCCCCAGCATTTT. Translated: CASRDRGSNQPQHF.

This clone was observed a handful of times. CDR3 DNA sequence: TGTGCCAGTAGTATTCCCGCAGGGTTGAACACTGAAGCTTTCTTT. Protein sequence: CASSIPAGLNTEAFF. The chain recombines TRBV19 with TRBJ1-1, with D possibly being TRBD1 (5 bases). CDR3 length equals 15 residues. V lost 3 bases to trimming and J lost 0 bases, with 11 bases between them. CDR1 and CDR2 from the germline V gene are LNHDA and SQIVND (reference sequence).

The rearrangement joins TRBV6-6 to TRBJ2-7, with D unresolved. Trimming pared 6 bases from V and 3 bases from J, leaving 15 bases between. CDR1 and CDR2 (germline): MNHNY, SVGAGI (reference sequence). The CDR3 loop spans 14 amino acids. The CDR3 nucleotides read TGTGCCAGCAGCCCTTCCGGGTCCTACTACGAGCAGTACTTC. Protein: CASSPSGSYYEQYF.

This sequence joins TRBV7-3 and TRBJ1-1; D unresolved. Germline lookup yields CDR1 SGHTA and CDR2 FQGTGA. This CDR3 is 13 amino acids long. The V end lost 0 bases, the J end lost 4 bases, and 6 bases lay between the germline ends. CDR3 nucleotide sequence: TGTGCCAGCAGCTTAACGGAGATCACTGAAGCTTTCTTT. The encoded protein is CASSLTEITEAFF.

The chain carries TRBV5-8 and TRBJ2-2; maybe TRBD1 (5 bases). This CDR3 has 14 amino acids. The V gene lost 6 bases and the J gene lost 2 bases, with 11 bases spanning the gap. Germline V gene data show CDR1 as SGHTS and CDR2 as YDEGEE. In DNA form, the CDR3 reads TGTGCCAGCAAATACAGGAGAAACACCGGGGAGCTGTTTTTT. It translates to CASKYRRNTGELFF.

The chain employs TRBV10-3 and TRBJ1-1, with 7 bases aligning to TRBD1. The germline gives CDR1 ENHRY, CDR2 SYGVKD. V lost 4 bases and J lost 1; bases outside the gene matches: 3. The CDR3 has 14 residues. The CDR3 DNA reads TGTGCCATCAGTGGGGGACAGACGAACACTGAAGCTTTCTTT. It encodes CAISGGQTNTEAFF.

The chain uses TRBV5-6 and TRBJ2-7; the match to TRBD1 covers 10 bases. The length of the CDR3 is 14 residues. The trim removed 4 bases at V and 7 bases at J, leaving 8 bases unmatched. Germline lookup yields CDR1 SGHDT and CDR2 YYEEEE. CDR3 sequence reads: CASSGGQGRGEQYF. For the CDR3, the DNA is TGTGCCAGCAGCGGGGGACAGGGGCGAGGGGAGCAGTACTTC.

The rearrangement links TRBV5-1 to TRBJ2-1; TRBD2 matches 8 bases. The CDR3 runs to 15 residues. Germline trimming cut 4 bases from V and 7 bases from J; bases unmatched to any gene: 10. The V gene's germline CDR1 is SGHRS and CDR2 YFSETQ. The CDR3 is CASSGGRGGRNEQFF. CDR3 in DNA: TGCGCCAGCAGCGGGGGCCGGGGGGGCAGAAATGAGCAGTTCTTC.

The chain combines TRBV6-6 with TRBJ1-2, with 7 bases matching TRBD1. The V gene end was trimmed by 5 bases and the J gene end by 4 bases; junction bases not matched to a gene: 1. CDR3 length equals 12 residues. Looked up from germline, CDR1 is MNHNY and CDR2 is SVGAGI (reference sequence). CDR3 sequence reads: CASSRDSYGYTF. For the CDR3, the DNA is TGTGCCAGCAGTCGGGACAGCTATGGCTACACCTTC.

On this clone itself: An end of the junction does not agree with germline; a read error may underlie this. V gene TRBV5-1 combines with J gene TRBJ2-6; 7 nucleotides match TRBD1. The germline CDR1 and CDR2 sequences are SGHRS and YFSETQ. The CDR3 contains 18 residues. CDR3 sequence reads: CATSLVPRTGSGANVLTF. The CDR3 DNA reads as TGCGCCACCAGCTTGGTTCCCCGGACAGGCTCTGGGGCCAACGTCCTGACTTTC.

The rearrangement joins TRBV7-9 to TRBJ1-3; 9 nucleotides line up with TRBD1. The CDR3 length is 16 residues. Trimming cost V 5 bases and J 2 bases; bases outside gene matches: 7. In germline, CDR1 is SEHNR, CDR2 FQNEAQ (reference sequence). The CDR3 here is CASSPSTGGTGNTIYF. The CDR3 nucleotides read TGTGCCAGCAGCCCCTCGACAGGGGGGACTGGAAACACCATATATTTT. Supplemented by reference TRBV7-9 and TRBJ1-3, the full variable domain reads DTGVSQNPRHKITKRGQNVTFRCDPISEHNRLYWYRQTLGQGPEFLTYFQNEAQLEKSRLLSDRFSAERPKGSFSTLEIQRTEQGDSAMYLCASSPSTGGTGNTIYFGEGSWLTVV.

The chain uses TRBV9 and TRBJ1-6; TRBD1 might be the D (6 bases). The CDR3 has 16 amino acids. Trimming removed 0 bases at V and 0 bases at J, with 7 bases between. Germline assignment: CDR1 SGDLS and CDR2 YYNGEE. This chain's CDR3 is CASSVGTASYNSPLHF. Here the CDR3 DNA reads TGTGCCAGCAGCGTAGGGACAGCCTCCTATAATTCACCCCTCCACTTT.

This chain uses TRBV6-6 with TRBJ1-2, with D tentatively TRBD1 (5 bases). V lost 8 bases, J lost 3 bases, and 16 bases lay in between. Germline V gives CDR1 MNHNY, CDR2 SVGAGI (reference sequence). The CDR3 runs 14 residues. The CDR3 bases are TGTGCCAGCTCTCGCAGCGGGGCAGACTATGGCTACACCTTC. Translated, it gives CASSRSGADYGYTF.

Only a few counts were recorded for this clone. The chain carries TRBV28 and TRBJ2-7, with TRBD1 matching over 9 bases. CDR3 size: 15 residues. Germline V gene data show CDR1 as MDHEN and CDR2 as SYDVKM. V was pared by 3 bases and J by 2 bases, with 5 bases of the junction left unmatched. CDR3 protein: CASSLGTGPPYEQYF. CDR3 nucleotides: TGTGCCAGCAGTTTGGGGACAGGGCCTCCCTACGAGCAGTACTTC.

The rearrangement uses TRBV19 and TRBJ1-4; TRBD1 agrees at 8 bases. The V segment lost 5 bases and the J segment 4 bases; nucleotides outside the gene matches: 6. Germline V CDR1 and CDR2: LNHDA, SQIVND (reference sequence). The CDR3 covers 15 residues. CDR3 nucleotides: TGTGCCAGTAGTTCAAACAGGGGGGATAATGAAAAACTGTTTTTT. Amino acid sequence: CASSSNRGDNEKLFF.